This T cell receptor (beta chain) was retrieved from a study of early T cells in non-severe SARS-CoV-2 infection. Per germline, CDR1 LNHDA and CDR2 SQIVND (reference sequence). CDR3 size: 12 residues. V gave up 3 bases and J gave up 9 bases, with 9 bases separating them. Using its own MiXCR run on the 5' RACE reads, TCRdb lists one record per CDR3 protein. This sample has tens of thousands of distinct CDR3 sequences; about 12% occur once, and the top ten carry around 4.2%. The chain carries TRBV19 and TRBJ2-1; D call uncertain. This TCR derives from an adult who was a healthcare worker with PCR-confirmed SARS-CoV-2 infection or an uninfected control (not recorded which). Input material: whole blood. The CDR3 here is CASSIPAGEQFF. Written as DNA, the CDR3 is TGTGCCAGTAGTATTCCCGCTGGTGAGCAGTTCTTC.